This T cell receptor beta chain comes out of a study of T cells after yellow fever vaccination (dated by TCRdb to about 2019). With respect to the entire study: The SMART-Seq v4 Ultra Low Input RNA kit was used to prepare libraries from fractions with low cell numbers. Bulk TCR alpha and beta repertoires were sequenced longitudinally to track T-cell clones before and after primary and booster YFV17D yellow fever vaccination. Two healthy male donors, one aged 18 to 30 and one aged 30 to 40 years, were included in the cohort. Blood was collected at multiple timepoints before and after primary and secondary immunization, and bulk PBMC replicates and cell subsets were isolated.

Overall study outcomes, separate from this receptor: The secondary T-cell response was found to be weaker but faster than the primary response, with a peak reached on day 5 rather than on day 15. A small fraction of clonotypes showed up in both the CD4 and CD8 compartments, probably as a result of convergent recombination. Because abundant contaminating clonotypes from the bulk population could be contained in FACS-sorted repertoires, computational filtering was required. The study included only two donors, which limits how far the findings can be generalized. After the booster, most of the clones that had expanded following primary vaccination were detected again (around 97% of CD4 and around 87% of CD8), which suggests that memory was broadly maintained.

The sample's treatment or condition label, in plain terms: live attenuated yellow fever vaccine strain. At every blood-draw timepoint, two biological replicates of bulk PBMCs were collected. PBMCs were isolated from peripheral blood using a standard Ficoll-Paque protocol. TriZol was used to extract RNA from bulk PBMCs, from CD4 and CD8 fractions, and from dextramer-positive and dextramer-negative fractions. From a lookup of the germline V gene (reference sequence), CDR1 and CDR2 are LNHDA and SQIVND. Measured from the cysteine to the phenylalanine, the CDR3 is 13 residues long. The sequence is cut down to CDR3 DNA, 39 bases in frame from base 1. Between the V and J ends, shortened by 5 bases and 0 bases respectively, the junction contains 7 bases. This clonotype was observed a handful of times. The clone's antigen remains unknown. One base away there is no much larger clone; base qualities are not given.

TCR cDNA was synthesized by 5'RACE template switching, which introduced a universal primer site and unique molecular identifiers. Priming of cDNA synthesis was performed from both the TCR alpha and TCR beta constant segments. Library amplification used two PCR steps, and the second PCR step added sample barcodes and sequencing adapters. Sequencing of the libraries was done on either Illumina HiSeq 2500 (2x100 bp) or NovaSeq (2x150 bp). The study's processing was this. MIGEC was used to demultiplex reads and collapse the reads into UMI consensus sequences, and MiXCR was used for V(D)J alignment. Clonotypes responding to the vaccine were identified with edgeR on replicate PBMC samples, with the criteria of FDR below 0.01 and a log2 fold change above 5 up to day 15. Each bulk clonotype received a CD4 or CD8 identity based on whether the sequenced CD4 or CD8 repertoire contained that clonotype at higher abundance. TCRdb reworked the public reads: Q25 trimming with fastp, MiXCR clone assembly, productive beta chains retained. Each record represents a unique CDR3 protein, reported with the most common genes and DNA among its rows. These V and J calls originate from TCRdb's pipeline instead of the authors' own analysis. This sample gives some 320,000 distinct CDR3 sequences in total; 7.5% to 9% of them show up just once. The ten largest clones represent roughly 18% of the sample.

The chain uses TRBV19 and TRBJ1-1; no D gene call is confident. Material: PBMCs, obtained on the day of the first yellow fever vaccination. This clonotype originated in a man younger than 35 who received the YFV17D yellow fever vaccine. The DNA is TGTGCCAGTAGTCAACAGCTGAACACTGAAGCTTTCTTT. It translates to CASSQQLNTEAFF.